This T cell receptor beta chain originates from a study of technical replicates of blood from a few donors (dated by TCRdb to 2017 to 2019). About this clone itself: Its specific antigen is unknown. No base quality values were provided; no much bigger clone lies one nucleotide off.

Library prep was done by the immunoSEQ multiplex PCR assay. Imported from immuneACCESS, the table was reduced by TCRdb to in-frame sequences with V and J called. These copies leave out some clones; in studies compared against another copy, an unresolved V gene accounts for under half, and the cause of the remainder is not known. This sample has around 80,000 clones in its table, and about 88% of those were observed once. The ten largest clones represent 0.35% to 0.5% of the sample. Sequenced input: T cells isolated from PBMCs. This sequence was found in a human donor in good health.

The sequenced DNA: TGCGCCAGCAGCTTGCGTCGGACAGGTGACGAGCAGTACTTC. Its amino acids are CASSLRRTGDEQYF. The chain is made from TRBV5-1 and TRBJ2-7; a stretch of 7 junction bases matches TRBD1. CDR1 and CDR2, per the germline V gene, are SGHRS and YFSETQ. The cysteine opens and the phenylalanine closes a CDR3 of 14 amino acids. Only the CDR3 portion is preserved as DNA: 42 bases, with reading frame beginning at the first base. Compared with germline, V lacks 1 base and J lacks 5 bases; bases without a gene match: 6.